This T cell receptor beta chain was found in a study of blood T cells in healthy people across ages (dated by TCRdb to 2014 to 2015). For the study in its entirety: In model experiments, template switching captured roughly one uniquely barcoded TCR beta cDNA molecule for every two T cells. To avoid experimental bias, donors of different ages were spread randomly across the sequencing lanes. Four age groups were formed from the donors: young (average 16 years), middle-aged (approximately 40), aged (62) and long-lived (82). The study measured age-related changes in TCR beta repertoire diversity using deep sequencing normalized with unique cDNA molecular identifiers. For two donors (one aged 18 to 30 and one aged 80 or older), the study analyzed two additional independent replicas of 1 million unique cDNA reads from the same blood draw.

From the cysteine through the phenylalanine, the CDR3 covers 13 amino acids. Just the 39-base CDR3 DNA is kept, in frame starting at base 1. CDR1 DFQATT and CDR2 SNEGSKA were looked up in the germline V gene (reference sequence). As to this clonotype: Its antigen has not been determined. A read error may account for a junction end that differs from germline.

The roughly 39 donors, aged 6 to 90 years, were systemically healthy Caucasian individuals from Russia. About 10 milliliters of peripheral blood were drawn from each donor into EDTA-treated Vacutainer tubes. Ficoll-Paque density-gradient centrifugation was used to isolate PBMCs, with at least 6.5 million per sample. Total RNA, at least 6 micrograms per sample, was extracted from PBMCs with Trizol reagent. Naive CD45RAhigh/CD27high T cell percentages were measured by flow cytometry on a PBMC aliquot from every donor. Libraries were made using 5' RACE. The reads were generated on an Illumina HiSeq 2500. The second PCR ran for about 7 to 11 cycles and used a J-beta primer mix along with a sample-barcoded 5' primer. A unique molecular identifier was introduced onto each TCR beta cDNA molecule by a template-switch 5' adaptor carrying 12 random nucleotides. Each sample yielded at least 2.5 million CDR3-containing paired-end reads. The Mint cDNA synthesis kit, primed by a TRBC-specific oligonucleotide, was used to synthesize first-strand cDNA from all RNA. Following uracil-DNA glycosylase treatment, all cDNA underwent a first 18-cycle PCR with the universal primers M1SS and BC2_uni_R. Concerning the study's data processing: For normalization, 1 million high-quality reads, each with a distinct molecular identifier, were randomly selected from each sample. Reads sharing molecular identifiers were discarded rather than binned into consensus sequences. MiTCR, with a Q25 quality threshold and the strictest error-elimination algorithm, was used for CDR3 identification, clonotype clustering and error correction. A nonparametric unseen species model with Euler transformation was used to estimate lower-bound total TCR beta diversity. TCRdb passed the public sequencing reads through fastp at Q25 and MiXCR, retaining productive beta sequences. Entries that share a CDR3 protein sequence are merged under the most common genes and DNA. TCRdb, not the original authors, processed these V and J calls. For this sample the table gives around 1.5 million distinct CDR3 sequences, of which 55% to 75% were detected only once. Roughly 7% of the sample rests with the top ten.

Results the study describes overall, beyond this receptor: Since profiling was done on bulk unsorted PBMCs, naive and antigen-experienced compartments could not be conclusively compared. Compared with the aged group, the long-lived group had more naive CD4+ T cells, fewer expanded clones and increased TCR diversity, suggesting age selection. As age increased, observed TCR beta diversity per million T cells dropped in a roughly linear way, and a significant reduction was already evident by age around 41. The CMV infection status of donors was not known, potentially confounding age-related changes in expanded clonotypes. Estimates of total diversity from one million sequenced T cells were regarded as lower bounds and underestimates. Observed TCR beta diversity correlated strongly with the percentage of naive T cells measured by flow cytometry.

The sequence joins TRBV20-1 to TRBJ2-7, with the D gene not confidently named. Material for sequencing was blood. The sequence was obtained from a man aged 18-30 years in good health. The encoded CDR3 is CSARDAATYEQYF. The DNA is TGCAGTGCCAGAGACGCGGCCACCTACGAGCAGTACTTC.